Below are 15 T cell receptor beta chains sequenced from a single sample in a study of shared clonotypes between healthy human individuals. Assay: immunoSEQ multiplex PCR; the TCRdb copy retains only in-frame clones and omits some. The table records approximately 1,000,000 clones, around 78% of them present only once. Specimen: memory CD4+ T cells from PBMCs. Described subset: CD45RA-negative fraction. These receptor sequences come from a man aged 18 to 30 in good health. Some clones in this sample may be carry-over from other donors' samples.

The V gene is TRBV5-1, the J gene TRBJ2-7; D is uncertain. Trimming removed 5 bases from V and 0 bases from J, with 15 bases in between. Germline V gene sequence: CDR1 SGHRS, CDR2 YFSETQ. CDR3 length equals 15 residues. DNA for the CDR3: TGCGCCAGCAGATCGGCTTTACAGCACTCCTACGAGCAGTACTTC. It specifies CASRSALQHSYEQYF.

This clone was recorded only once. The same CDR3 arises from other DNA sequences in this sample as well. The chain combines TRBV5-1 with TRBJ2-3; TRBD2 aligns across 13 bases. The trim removed 3 bases at V and 3 bases at J, leaving 4 bases unmatched. Germline assignment: CDR1 SGHRS and CDR2 YFSETQ. There are 16 residues in the CDR3. The CDR3 sequence: CASSSGLAGVTDTQYF. The CDR3 region has the DNA TGCGCCAGCAGCTCTGGACTAGCGGGAGTAACAGATACGCAGTATTTT.

This chain joins TRBV5-3 and TRBJ2-1; no firm D call. TRBV5-3 is marked as an open reading frame, function uncertain. Trimming removed 0 bases at V and 0 bases at J, with 13 bases between. The CDR3 is 17 amino acids. This CDR3 is CARSLDGPQSSYNEQFF. As DNA, the CDR3 is TGTGCCAGAAGCTTGGACGGACCCCAGAGCTCCTACAATGAGCAGTTCTTC.

This clone appeared a few times. This chain joins TRBV7-2 and TRBJ1-2; D is perhaps TRBD1 (6 bases). V was trimmed by 1 base and J by 6 bases, leaving 12 bases between them. CDR3 length: 14 amino acids. Germline values: CDR1 SGHTA, CDR2 FQGNSA. The CDR3 reads CASSLGAGEHGYTF. CDR3 sequence (DNA): TGTGCCAGCAGCTTAGGAGCAGGGGAGCATGGCTACACCTTC. The variable domain in full, completed from reference TRBV7-2 and TRBJ1-2, reads GAGVSQSPSNKVTEKGKDVELRCDPISGHTALYWYRQSLGQGLEFLIYFQGNSAPDKSGLPSDRFSAERTGGSVSTLTIQRTQQEDSAVYLCASSLGAGEHGYTFGSGTRLTVV.

The CDR3 region is CASSFFTKNIQYF. The CDR3 coding sequence is TGTGCCAGTTCGTTCTTTACCAAAAACATTCAGTACTTC. This chain joins TRBV5-6 and TRBJ2-4; D gene unclear. In germline, CDR1 is SGHDT, CDR2 YYEEEE. Trimming stripped 8 bases from V and 2 bases from J, with 11 bases between. The CDR3 has 13 amino acids.

This clone turned up a few times. The chain carries TRBV29-1 and TRBJ1-3, with 7 bases aligning to TRBD1. CDR3 length: 15 residues. Per the germline V gene, CDR1 is SQVTM and CDR2 is ANQGSEA. V was pared by 4 bases and J by 0 bases, with 6 bases of the junction left unmatched. The chain's CDR3 is CSVAGTARSGNTIYF. The CDR3 coding sequence is TGCAGCGTTGCGGGGACAGCTCGCTCTGGAAACACCATATATTTT.

The rearrangement uses TRBV19 and TRBJ1-2; D not certain. V was cut by 5 bases and J by 1 base, with 14 bases left in between. The CDR3 totals 15 residues. Per the germline V gene, CDR1 is LNHDA and CDR2 is SQIVND (reference sequence). For the CDR3, the DNA is TGTGCCAGTAGTGCGGACTCGGGGATTAACTATGGCTACACCTTC. Translated, it gives CASSADSGINYGYTF.

This clone was seen a few times. The CDR3 nucleotides read TGTGCCAGCAGTTCCCCTACCTCGACTCCCCACAATGAGCAGTTCTTC. It yields the protein CASSSPTSTPHNEQFF. The chain combines TRBV6-5 with TRBJ2-1; no clear D. The V end was cut by 4 bases, the J end by 5 bases, with 18 bases between. The CDR3 covers 16 residues. In germline, CDR1 is MNHEY, CDR2 SVGAGI.

The chain carries TRBV4-3 and TRBJ2-1; 7 positions agree with TRBD1. The germline V gene encodes CDR1 LGHNA and CDR2 YSLEER. This CDR3 spans 16 amino acids. With V trimmed by 2 bases and J by 2 bases, 6 bases remained unmatched. CDR3 loop: CASSQITGAAYNEQFF. As DNA, the CDR3 is TGCGCCAGCAGCCAAATCACAGGGGCGGCCTACAATGAGCAGTTCTTC.

This chain connects TRBV30 to TRBJ1-3; possibly TRBD1 for D (6 bases). Looked up from germline, CDR1 is GTSNPN and CDR2 is SVGIG (reference sequence). The V end was cut by 0 bases, the J end by 4 bases, with 10 bases between. This CDR3 has 14 residues. CDR3 region: CAWSVGTSGNTIYF. CDR3 DNA: TGTGCCTGGAGTGTGGGGACATCCGGAAACACCATATATTTT.

The CDR3 loop is CASSLGRIYQETQYF. CDR3 nucleotide sequence: TGCGCCAGCAGCTTGGGCAGAATATACCAAGAGACCCAGTACTTC. V gene TRBV5-1 combines with J gene TRBJ2-5; no clear D. The CDR3 sequence is 15 residues long. Trimming cost V 0 bases and J 0 bases, with 9 bases left between them. The germline V gene has CDR1 SGHRS and CDR2 YFSETQ.

Comments on this clone: The same CDR3 is also encoded by other DNA sequences in this sample. This rearrangement joins TRBV7-2 to TRBJ2-2; tentatively, D is TRBD1 or TRBD2 (5 bases each). CDR1 and CDR2 from the germline V gene are SGHTA and FQGNSA. The germline V and J ends were trimmed by 1 base and 0 bases, with 6 bases remaining between them. The CDR3 spans 15 residues. The CDR3 DNA follows: TGTGCCAGCAGCTTAGGAGGGGCGAACACCGGGGAGCTGTTTTTT. Translating it yields CASSLGGANTGELFF.

The CDR3: CASTFVGPGELFF. The CDR3 DNA follows: TGTGCCAGCACCTTTGTCGGTCCCGGGGAGCTGTTTTTT. This chain connects TRBV7-9 to TRBJ2-2, with D uncertain. There are 13 residues in the CDR3. V shed 7 bases and J shed 6 bases, with 12 bases lying between them. Germline CDR1 is SEHNR and CDR2 is FQNEAQ (reference sequence). The full variable domain, in which reference TRBV7-9 and TRBJ2-2 provide the parts outside the CDR3, is DTGVSQNPRHKITKRGQNVTFRCDPISEHNRLYWYRQTLGQGPEFLTYFQNEAQLEKSRLLSDRFSAERPKGSFSTLEIQRTEQGDSAMYLCASTFVGPGELFFGEGSRLTVL.

The V call is TRBV28, the J call TRBJ1-5; the D gene is possibly TRBD1 (5 bases). This CDR3 is built from 14 residues. Looked up from germline, CDR1 is MDHEN and CDR2 is SYDVKM. Deletions cut 6 bases from V and 7 bases from J, with 16 bases between. This chain's CDR3 is CASSLGGGKQPQHF. Here the CDR3 DNA reads TGTGCCAGCAGCCTGGGGGGGGGTAAACAGCCCCAGCATTTT.

V gene TRBV10-2 combines with J gene TRBJ2-5; possibly TRBD1 or TRBD2 for D (5 bases each). Germline V gene sequence: CDR1 WSHSY, CDR2 SAAADI. The CDR3 has 12 residues. V lost 8 bases to trimming and J lost 5 bases, with 12 bases between them. CDR3: CASGGRYETQYF. The DNA for the CDR3 is TGCGCCAGCGGGGGAAGGTATGAGACCCAGTACTTC.